These 27 T cell receptor beta chains came from one sample sequenced in a study of blood T cell repertoires in COVID-19. The protocol was immunoSEQ multiplex PCR, while the TCRdb copy is restricted to in-frame clones and leaves out a portion. The table has more than 150,000 clones, around 83% seen once. The sample was peripheral blood. The source is a man between 70 and 80 years old who had recovered from COVID-19.

This clone was found many times. The V gene is TRBV30, the J gene TRBJ2-3, with a possible D match to TRBD1 (6 bases). Between the trimmed V and J ends, which lost 3 bases and 10 bases, there was a span of 14 bases. In germline, CDR1 is GTSNPN, CDR2 SVGIG (reference sequence). There are 12 residues in the CDR3. CDR3 in amino acids: CAWRTTGQAQYF. CDR3 bases: TGTGCCTGGAGAACTACAGGGCAGGCGCAGTATTTT. Full variable domain (missing parts from reference TRBV30 and TRBJ2-3): SQTIHQWPATLVQPVGSPLSLECTVEGTSNPNLYWYRQAAGRGLQLLFYSVGIGQISSEVPQNLSASRPQDRQFILSSKKLLLSDSGFYLCAWRTTGQAQYFGPGTRLTVL.

This chain links TRBV7-9 with TRBJ2-4; 10 nucleotides match TRBD2. In germline, CDR1 is SEHNR, CDR2 FQNEAQ (reference sequence). Trimming took 5 bases from V and 3 from J; bases not matched to a gene: 7. CDR3 length: 16 residues. The CDR3 DNA reads TGTGCCAGCAGCCCACCGGGACTAGCGAACAAAAACATTCAGTACTTC. This encodes CASSPPGLANKNIQYF.

The gene calls are TRBV12-3 or TRBV12-4 and TRBJ2-5, with D possibly matching TRBD2 (5 bases). The CDR3 covers 12 residues. Trimming took 6 bases from V and 1 from J, leaving 6 bases between them. Here the CDR3 reads CASSGVQETQYF. CDR3 DNA sequence: TGTGCCAGCAGCGGGGTCCAAGAGACCCAGTACTTC.

The rearrangement uses TRBV30 and TRBJ2-5; 10 positions agree with TRBD2. Per germline, CDR1 GTSNPN and CDR2 SVGIG (reference sequence). This CDR3 has 16 residues. V gave up 2 bases and J gave up 0 bases; unmatched junction bases: 6. The DNA for the CDR3 is TGTGCCTGGAGTCCTCTTAGCGGGGGGTACCAAGAGACCCAGTACTTC. Its protein product is CAWSPLSGGYQETQYF.

The chain has TRBV12-3 or TRBV12-4 and TRBJ1-2; TRBD1 agrees at 8 bases. Trimming cost V 6 bases and J 8 bases; bases outside gene matches: 8. This CDR3 is built from 13 residues. The CDR3 nucleotides are TGTGCCAGCAGCCCCGACAGGGGAGGAGGCTACACCTTC. Encoded protein: CASSPDRGGGYTF.

The chain joins TRBV12-3 or TRBV12-4 to TRBJ1-1; 10 bases match TRBD1. With 11 bases clipped from V and 7 bases from J, the junction kept 7 bases outside the gene matches. This CDR3 has 12 residues. The CDR3 region is CACRQGAREAFF. In DNA form, the CDR3 reads TGTGCCTGCCGACAGGGGGCGCGTGAAGCTTTCTTT.

About this clone: The sample has other DNA sequences that encode this CDR3 too. The CDR3 sequence: CASSFGQGGEKLFF. For the CDR3, the DNA is TGCGCCAGCAGCTTTGGACAGGGGGGCGAAAAACTGTTTTTT. This sequence joins TRBV5-1 and TRBJ1-4; 10 bases are a match to TRBD1. The germline CDR1 and CDR2 sequences are SGHRS and YFSETQ. The V gene end was trimmed by 2 bases and the J gene end by 8 bases; junction bases not matched to a gene: 3. The CDR3 has 14 amino acids.

The chain recombines TRBV7-2 with TRBJ1-5; TRBD1 matches at 7 bases. The germline CDR1 and CDR2 sequences are SGHTA and FQGNSA. Losses at the gene ends were 5 bases for V and 4 bases for J; bases not matched to a gene: 8. The CDR3 length is 15 residues. DNA of the CDR3: TGTGCCAGCAGCCAGACAGGGATTAGGAATCAGCCCCAGCATTTT. Translated: CASSQTGIRNQPQHF.

The CDR3 region has the DNA TGTGCCACCAGTGATAAGGGGACAGGAATTTCCTACGAGCAGTACTTC. Residues: CATSDKGTGISYEQYF. The rearrangement links TRBV24-1 to TRBJ2-7, with 8 positions matching TRBD1. This CDR3 has 16 amino acids. Germline-derived CDR1 and CDR2 are KGHDR and SFDVKD. V lost 3 bases, J lost 1 base, and 7 bases stayed unmatched.

The chain combines TRBV10-1 with TRBJ2-1; the match to TRBD2 covers 15 bases. CDR1 is WNHNN, CDR2 SYGVQD, per germline (reference sequence). The CDR3 covers 17 residues. Germline trimming cut 0 bases from V and 7 bases from J; bases unmatched to any gene: 4. CDR3 bases: TGCGCCAGCAGTGAGTCGAGGACTAGCGGGAGGGGTAATGAGCAGTTCTTC. This gives the protein CASSESRTSGRGNEQFF.

V and J are TRBV12-3 or TRBV12-4 and TRBJ2-5; D not resolved. The CDR3 is 12 amino acids. Trimming cost V 0 bases and J 3 bases, with 2 bases left between them. Here the CDR3 DNA reads TGTGCCAGCAGTTTAGCTAAAGAGACCCAGTACTTC. Protein sequence: CASSLAKETQYF.

This rearrangement joins TRBV6-7 to TRBJ1-2; no firm D call. TRBV6-7 counts as an open reading frame of uncertain function. V gave up 5 bases and J gave up 3 bases, with 7 bases separating them. The CDR3 loop spans 12 amino acids. In DNA form, the CDR3 reads TGTGCCAGCAGTCACGCGTACTATGGCTACACCTTC. This translates into CASSHAYYGYTF.

This sequence joins TRBV3-1 (or the pseudogene TRBV3-2) and TRBJ2-4, with D perhaps matching TRBD2 (6 bases). The V end was cut by 5 bases, the J end by 1 base, with 15 bases between. This CDR3 has 16 amino acids. Per germline, CDR1 LGHDT and CDR2 YNNKEL (reference sequence). The CDR3 region has the DNA TGTGCCAGCAGCTTACCGACTAGAGGGGCCAAAAACATTCAGTACTTC. Its translation is CASSLPTRGAKNIQYF.

V usage is TRBV5-1 and J usage is TRBJ2-1; 7 nucleotides agree with TRBD1. After removal of 0 bases from V and 10 bases from J, the junction contained 7 bases not matched to a gene. Germline CDR1 SGHRS, CDR2 YFSETQ. The CDR3 runs 14 residues. CDR3 loop: CASSLGQGSGEQFF. As DNA, the CDR3 is TGCGCCAGCAGCTTGGGACAGGGCTCTGGGGAGCAGTTCTTC.

This clone was recorded only once. The genes are TRBV19 and TRBJ2-7, with a tentative D call TRBD2 (6 bases). Germline V gene sequence: CDR1 LNHDA, CDR2 SQIVND (reference sequence). V was trimmed by 1 base and J by 6 bases, leaving 16 bases between them. CDR3 length: 15 residues. The CDR3 region has the DNA TGTGCCAGTAGTATAGTTGGACTACCCTTGGGCGAGCAGTACTTC. It codes for CASSIVGLPLGEQYF.

This chain joins TRBV5-1 and TRBJ2-5; 7 nucleotides agree with TRBD2. Germline-derived CDR1 and CDR2 are SGHRS and YFSETQ. The length of the CDR3 is 15 residues. V dropped 1 base and J dropped 1; count of bases not matched to a gene: 4. The chain's CDR3 is CASSLLASGQETQYF. The CDR3 nucleotides read TGCGCCAGCAGCTTGTTAGCTAGCGGCCAAGAGACCCAGTACTTC.

The J gene is TRBJ2-7, the V gene TRBV6-5; 7 nucleotides agree with TRBD2. The germline V gene has CDR1 MNHEY and CDR2 SVGAGI. This CDR3 contains 14 residues. The V segment lost 4 bases and the J segment 3 bases; nucleotides outside the gene matches: 6. The DNA of the CDR3 is TGTGCCAGCAGTTCCGTGACGGGGGGCTACGAGCAGTACTTC. Protein sequence: CASSSVTGGYEQYF.

The gene calls are TRBV5-1 and TRBJ2-1; TRBD2 aligns across 13 bases. Looked up from germline, CDR1 is SGHRS and CDR2 is YFSETQ. The ends lost 4 bases at V and 5 bases at J; junction bases unmatched: 3. This CDR3 contains 15 residues. CDR3 DNA: TGCGCCAGCAGCCCCGGACTAGCGGGAGACAATGAGCAGTTCTTC. Translated, it gives CASSPGLAGDNEQFF.

The chain carries TRBV4-1 and TRBJ2-1; 7 bases align to TRBD2. With V trimmed by 5 bases and J by 0 bases, 7 bases remained unmatched. The CDR3 has 16 amino acids. The germline CDR1 and CDR2 sequences are MGHRA and YSYEKL. In DNA, the CDR3 is TGCGCCAGCAGCGTGCGACTAGCCGGCTCCTACAATGAGCAGTTCTTC. It specifies CASSVRLAGSYNEQFF.

Points on this clone: At one boundary the junction diverges from the germline segment, which might be a read error. The chain joins TRBV9 to TRBJ1-2, with TRBD1 identical over 10 bases. Germline V gives CDR1 SGDLS, CDR2 YYNGEE. This CDR3 is built from 16 residues. This CDR3 reads CASSPQIGAGQGRLGF. Here the CDR3 DNA reads TGTGCCAGCAGCCCCCAGATCGGAGCGGGACAGGGGCGACTAGGCTTC.

In DNA form, the CDR3 reads TGTGCCATCAGTGCAGCGGACAGTGGCAATATCAATGAGCAGTTCTTC. It encodes CAISAADSGNINEQFF. The J gene is TRBJ2-1, the V gene TRBV10-3; tentative D call: TRBD1 (6 bases). The germline CDR1 and CDR2 sequences are ENHRY and SYGVKD. CDR3 length: 16 residues. Trimming took off 4 bases at V and 6 bases at J, with 19 bases between the two ends.

Here the CDR3 DNA reads TGTGCCAGCAGCTGGGGACTAGCGAAGAGCACAGATACGCAGTATTTT. Amino acid sequence: CASSWGLAKSTDTQYF. The chain carries TRBV5-4 and TRBJ2-3; 10 nucleotides agree with TRBD2. CDR3 length: 16 residues. The germline CDR1 and CDR2 sequences are SGHNT and YYREEE (reference sequence). V lost 3 bases and J lost 0; bases outside the gene matches: 4.

This chain links TRBV9 with TRBJ2-1; 11 nucleotides align to TRBD2. Germline V lookup: CDR1 SGDLS, CDR2 YYNGEE. The CDR3 has 16 residues. V was clipped by 4 bases and J by 4 bases; unmatched bases: 7. CDR3 DNA: TGTGCCAGCAGCTTCCTAGCGGGAGGAGTATACAATGAGCAGTTCTTC. Protein sequence: CASSFLAGGVYNEQFF.

The CDR3 DNA reads as TGTGCCAGCAGCCGGAGGGCAGGGCGAACCGGGGAGCTGTTTTTT. Translated: CASSRRAGRTGELFF. The chain carries TRBV7-2 and TRBJ2-2; the D gene is possibly TRBD2 (6 bases). V was clipped by 5 bases and J by 5 bases, with 15 bases between them. The CDR3 contains 15 residues. The germline V gene has CDR1 SGHTA and CDR2 FQGNSA.

Only one count was recorded for this clone. V usage is TRBV5-1 and J usage is TRBJ2-2; possibly TRBD1 for D (6 bases). The CDR3 runs 16 residues. Germline V CDR1 and CDR2: SGHRS, YFSETQ. The germline V and J ends were trimmed by 3 bases and 0 bases, with 12 bases remaining between them. Written as DNA, the CDR3 is TGCGCCAGCAGCTCTACAGGGCACCCGAACACCGGGGAGCTGTTTTTT. This gives the protein CASSSTGHPNTGELFF.

The chain combines TRBV18 with TRBJ1-3; 10 bases are a match to TRBD1. Losses at the gene ends were 3 bases for V and 2 bases for J; bases not matched to a gene: 10. The CDR3 loop spans 18 amino acids. Germline CDR1 reads KGHSH; CDR2 reads LQKENI. Here the CDR3 reads CASSPRTGGISAGNTIYF. The CDR3 nucleotides are TGTGCCAGCTCACCTCGGACAGGGGGAATATCTGCTGGAAACACCATATATTTT.

The chain is built from TRBV2 and TRBJ2-6; D is possibly TRBD1 (6 bases). This CDR3 comprises 16 residues. V lost 7 bases to trimming and J lost 0 bases, with 13 bases between them. Germline V gives CDR1 SNHLY, CDR2 FYNNEI. The CDR3 loop is CASKRDNLSGANVLTF. CDR3 sequence (DNA): TGTGCCAGCAAACGGGACAACCTCTCTGGGGCCAACGTCCTGACTTTC.